Listed here is a single TCR beta chain. What it binds is not known. This CDR3 region has 11 residues. Trimming left V 4 bases short and J 4 bases short, with 5 bases between. The germline CDR1 and CDR2 sequences are DFQATT and SNEGSKA (reference sequence). These data come from a study of shared clonotypes between healthy human individuals. CD45RO-negative CD8 cells positively selected for CCR7 made up the naive population, which excluded terminally differentiated effector memory CD45RA+ cells. Method: immunoSEQ multiplex PCR; TCRdb's copy keeps in-frame clones and lacks some. The sample holds roughly 600,000 clones, 95% to 98% seen once. Study-level results: Relative to their counterparts shared across all four donors, non-shared clonotypes exhibited diminished generation probabilities. Exclusively blood specimens were collected; tissue repertoires likely differ.

What was sequenced was naive CD8+ T cells sorted from blood. The chain employs TRBV20-1 and TRBJ2-1; D unresolved. This TCR was recovered from a man aged 25 to 40 in good health. The CDR3 DNA reads as TGCAGTGCTAAATCATACAATGAGCAGTTCTTC. It codes for CSAKSYNEQFF.